The clone carrying this T cell receptor (beta chain) was detected only once. The antigen is undetermined. The table came from immunoSEQ multiplex PCR; TCRdb's copy has only in-frame clones and leaves some out. Counted here are tens of thousands of clones, 90% to 96% occurring once; the ten biggest clones make up roughly 0.98%. The data originate from a study of cytomegalovirus exposure and HLA in healthy donors. Study as a whole: The approximately 120 validation repertoires were reported in a later analysis to have been generated on the same platform as the roughly 700 first-cohort repertoires.

The study's findings and limits: Most TCR sequences showed up rarely, but some public TCRs showed up in many donors. High specificity and sensitivity for cytomegalovirus status were reported for the classifier.

Sequencing was performed on PBMCs. This TCR was recovered from a man aged 18-30 years in good health and CMV-seronegative.

The CDR3 loop is CSVDRDRGGYTF. Written as DNA, the CDR3 is TGCAGCGTTGATAGGGACAGGGGCGGCTACACCTTC. J is TRBJ1-2 and V is TRBV29-1; TRBD1 aligns across 10 bases. Germline CDR1 and CDR2: SQVTM and ANQGSEA. J was trimmed by 8 bases and V by 3 bases; bases with no gene match: 3. CDR3 length: 12 amino acids. Using reference TRBV29-1 and TRBJ1-2 for the parts outside the CDR3, the full variable domain is SAVISQKPSRDICQRGTSLTIQCQVDSQVTMMFWYRQQPGQSLTLIATANQGSEATYESGFVIDKFPISRPNLTFSTLTVSNMSPEDSSIYLCSVDRDRGGYTFGSGTRLTVV.